One sample yielded the 24 T cell receptor beta chains listed below, sequenced in a study of human T cells and chemical hapten exposure (TCRdb year 2021). The library was made by RACE. Sequenced on a NextSeq 500. The public reads were run again by TCRdb, first through fastp at Q25 and then through MiXCR, and only productive beta chains were kept. Each CDR3 protein gets just one entry, which takes the most common genes and DNA from the rows behind it. The sample has about 96,000 distinct CDR3 sequences on record, 9.3% of them singletons. The top ten hold around 2% of the sample. The sample's time point label, in plain terms: patch test 2, 6 weeks after DPC sensitization. The treatment or condition label, as the study defines it: therapeutic diphenylcyclopropenone sensitization with weekly scalp DPC. The material sequenced was whole blood, taken in connection with sensitization to the hapten diphenylcyclopropenone (DPC). These receptors came from a woman in her thirties or forties with alopecia areata. Some clones in this sample may be carry-over from other donors' samples.

This clonotype was seen more than once but under ten times. The chain joins TRBV6-5 to TRBJ2-7, with D hard to call. Germline V CDR1 and CDR2: MNHEY, SVGAGI. With 0 bases removed from V and 5 bases from J, the gap between germline ends came to 14 bases. The CDR3 has 15 residues. CDR3 sequence: CASSYSIGLTHEQYF. CDR3 bases: TGTGCCAGCAGTTACTCGATTGGTCTCACCCACGAGCAGTACTTC.

This clonotype was picked up a small number of times. The chain combines TRBV30 with TRBJ1-6; no definite D call. Between the trimmed V and J ends, which lost 0 bases and 11 bases, there was a span of 17 bases. Germline CDR1 GTSNPN, CDR2 SVGIG (reference sequence). The CDR3 covers 15 residues. The CDR3 loop is CAWSVRGLWETPLHF. The DNA of the CDR3 is TGTGCCTGGAGTGTACGCGGCCTGTGGGAGACACCCCTCCACTTT. Complete variable domain (other parts from reference TRBV30 and TRBJ1-6): SQTIHQWPATLVQPVGSPLSLECTVEGTSNPNLYWYRQAAGRGLQLLFYSVGIGQISSEVPQNLSASRPQDRQFILSSKKLLLSDSGFYLCAWSVRGLWETPLHFGNGTRLTVT.

This clonotype has a count of ten or more. The rearrangement joins TRBV5-4 to TRBJ2-3, with D possibly being TRBD2 (6 bases). The CDR3 is 16 amino acids. V was trimmed by 6 bases and J by 0 bases, leaving 17 bases between them. Germline V gene lookup returns CDR1 SGHNT and CDR2 YYREEE (reference sequence). CDR3 sequence: CASNWGGSGSTDTQYF. The CDR3 DNA is TGTGCCAGCAACTGGGGTGGTAGCGGAAGCACAGATACGCAGTATTTT.

The V and J genes are TRBV20-1 and TRBJ1-5; D is undetermined. The CDR3 contains 15 residues. Trimming left V 6 bases short and J 1 base short, with 16 bases between. Germline V CDR1 and CDR2: DFQATT, SNEGSKA (reference sequence). The CDR3 DNA sequence: TGCAGTGCCCTGGTCGGGCAGCAAAGCAATCAGCCCCAGCATTTT. This codes for CSALVGQQSNQPQHF.

This clonotype was found a few times. The chain couples TRBV28 to TRBJ1-4, with 9 bases fitting TRBD1. J was trimmed by 7 bases and V by 4 bases; bases with no gene match: 13. Germline CDR1 MDHEN, CDR2 SYDVKM. This CDR3 contains 17 residues. CDR3 sequence reads: CASSSPKYRGRGEKLFF. The CDR3 region has the DNA TGTGCCAGCAGTTCGCCGAAATACAGGGGGCGCGGTGAAAAACTGTTTTTT.

This clonotype was detected many times. The chain recombines TRBV12-3 or TRBV12-4 with TRBJ1-5; 7 nucleotides match TRBD1. V lost 6 bases, J lost 5 bases, and 10 bases stayed unmatched. This CDR3 spans 15 amino acids. The CDR3 reads CASSPHRGPDQPQHF. The CDR3 DNA is TGTGCCAGCAGCCCCCACAGGGGACCGGATCAGCCCCAGCATTTT.

This clonotype was recorded many times. V and J are TRBV6-2 or TRBV6-3 and TRBJ2-4; TRBD2 matches at 13 bases. CDR1 MNHEY and CDR2 SVGEGT come from the germline V gene. V was clipped by 5 bases and J by 0 bases; unmatched bases: 4. The length of the CDR3 is 17 residues. In DNA form, the CDR3 reads TGTGCCAGCAGTGATTGGACTAGCGGGGGAGCCAAAAACATTCAGTACTTC. Protein: CASSDWTSGGAKNIQYF.

The chain uses TRBV20-1 and TRBJ2-1; 7 positions match TRBD2. This CDR3 contains 14 residues. V lost 0 bases, J lost 16 bases, and 15 bases stayed unmatched. Germline V gene data show CDR1 as DFQATT and CDR2 as SNEGSKA (reference sequence). The CDR3 coding sequence is TGCAGTGCTAGAGACCCCTACTCCGGCGGGAGCTCTTTCTTC. This codes for CSARDPYSGGSSFF.

The chain has TRBV4-3 and TRBJ1-2, with a tentative D call TRBD1 (5 bases). The CDR3 totals 14 residues. CDR1 and CDR2 from the germline V gene are LGHNA and YSLEER. Deletions cut 4 bases from V and 0 bases from J, with 9 bases between. The CDR3 loop reads CASSPDKSNYGYTF. The CDR3 nucleotides read TGCGCCAGCAGCCCGGACAAGTCTAACTATGGCTACACCTTC.

This clonotype was found many times. The chain carries TRBV7-2 and TRBJ2-5; D gene uncertain. The CDR3 is made up of 11 amino acids. Germline loops: CDR1 SGHTA, CDR2 FQGNSA. V lost 6 bases and J 5 bases, leaving 7 bases between the germline ends. CDR3 in amino acids: CASSLMETQYF. CDR3 in DNA: TGTGCCAGCAGTTTAATGGAGACCCAGTACTTC.

This clonotype came up many times. The chain combines TRBV20-1 with TRBJ2-1, with TRBD1 as a possible D gene (8 bases). V dropped 2 bases and J dropped 7 bases, with 24 bases sitting between them. This CDR3 contains 17 residues. Per the germline V gene, CDR1 is DFQATT and CDR2 is SNEGSKA (reference sequence). The CDR3, as DNA: TGCAGTGCTAGACAGGGGGCCACGCAGGCGGGAGTGAATGAGCAGTTCTTC. Its protein is CSARQGATQAGVNEQFF.

For the CDR3, the DNA is TGTGCCAGCAGCTTGTACCGGGCTAACTATGGCTACACCTTC. It is translated as CASSLYRANYGYTF. The chain is built from TRBV5-4 and TRBJ1-2; D uncertain. The CDR3 runs to 14 residues. V lost 1 base to trimming and J lost 0 bases, with 7 bases between them. The germline V gene has CDR1 SGHNT and CDR2 YYREEE (reference sequence).

This clonotype has just a few counts. This sequence joins TRBV3-1 and TRBJ1-1; D is unclear. V was cut by 4 bases and J by 4 bases, with 13 bases left in between. Per germline, CDR1 LGHDT and CDR2 YNNKEL (reference sequence). The CDR3 sequence is 14 residues long. CDR3 sequence: CASSPQPGVTEAFF. The CDR3 bases are TGTGCCAGCAGCCCACAACCCGGGGTCACTGAAGCTTTCTTT.

In this sample, this clonotype turned up many times. J is TRBJ2-3 and V is TRBV5-8, with D possibly matching TRBD2 (6 bases). Germline V gene data show CDR1 as SGHTS and CDR2 as YDEGEE. This CDR3 is 17 amino acids long. The germline V and J ends were trimmed by 0 bases and 0 bases, with 14 bases remaining between them. The CDR3: CASSLVGGKTSTDTQYF. The CDR3 nucleotides are TGTGCCAGCAGCTTGGTAGGAGGGAAGACAAGCACAGATACGCAGTATTTT.

This clonotype was seen many times. The chain combines TRBV6-2 or TRBV6-3 with TRBJ1-1; 9 bases agree with TRBD1. Germline CDR1 and CDR2: MNHEY and SVGEGT. After removal of 3 bases from V and 4 bases from J, the junction contained 9 bases not matched to a gene. The CDR3 is 16 residues long. As DNA, the CDR3 is TGTGCCAGCAGTTATCTTGCCGGGACAGGGCCCACTGAAGCTTTCTTT. Protein product: CASSYLAGTGPTEAFF.

Many counts were recorded for this clonotype. V is TRBV11-2 and J is TRBJ2-7; perhaps D is TRBD1 or TRBD2 (5 bases each). The CDR3 is 16 amino acids. Trimming stripped 0 bases from V and 2 bases from J, with 14 bases between. The germline V gene has CDR1 SGHAT and CDR2 FQNNGV. CDR3 sequence reads: CASSLEGTSIPYEQYF. In DNA, the CDR3 is TGTGCCAGCAGCTTAGAAGGGACGAGTATCCCCTACGAGCAGTACTTC.

This clonotype appeared many times. The chain employs TRBV10-3 and TRBJ2-5, with 10 bases aligning to TRBD1. This CDR3 spans 15 amino acids. Trimming took 1 base from V and 3 from J; bases not matched to a gene: 2. Germline CDR1 and CDR2: ENHRY and SYGVKD. The CDR3 is CAISEYGTGEETQYF. CDR3 coding DNA: TGTGCCATCAGTGAGTACGGGACAGGGGAAGAGACCCAGTACTTC.

This clonotype was found many times. The rearrangement uses TRBV7-9 and TRBJ2-1; no clear D gene. The CDR3 contains 11 residues. Germline CDR1 is SEHNR and CDR2 is FQNEAQ (reference sequence). The V end lost 5 bases, the J end lost 2 bases, and 1 base lay between the germline ends. CDR3 in amino acids: CASSAYNEQFF. The CDR3 bases are TGTGCCAGCAGCGCCTACAATGAGCAGTTCTTC.

This clonotype was seen repeatedly, ten times or more. V is TRBV18 and J is TRBJ1-4, with 7 bases that match TRBD1. After removal of 4 bases from V and 5 bases from J, the junction contained 10 bases not matched to a gene. Germline V gives CDR1 KGHSH, CDR2 LQKENI. The CDR3 sequence is 16 residues long. Written as DNA, the CDR3 is TGTGCCAGCTCACGGAACGGTGGACAGGAGAATGAAAAACTGTTTTTT. Encoded protein: CASSRNGGQENEKLFF.

The chain links TRBV12-3 or TRBV12-4 to TRBJ2-7; D remains unclear. The CDR3 has 13 amino acids. Trimming cost V 5 bases and J 6 bases, with 14 bases left between them. The CDR3 DNA sequence: TGTGCCAGCAGTACCCTGATGGGTGGCGAGCAGTACTTC. Translation gives CASSTLMGGEQYF.

This clonotype was detected ten times or more. The rearrangement links TRBV20-1 to TRBJ1-1, with D maybe TRBD1 (6 bases). Trimming left V 3 bases short and J 3 bases short, with 8 bases between. Germline CDR1 and CDR2: DFQATT and SNEGSKA (reference sequence). CDR3 length: 12 amino acids. CDR3 bases: TGCAGTGCTAGGGCAGGGGACACTGAAGCTTTCTTT. Translating it yields CSARAGDTEAFF.

The sample holds many counts of this clonotype. V usage is TRBV7-6 and J usage is TRBJ1-2, with TRBD1 matching 7 bases. The CDR3 covers 16 residues. Trimming took 5 bases from V and 0 from J; bases not matched to a gene: 9. Per the germline V gene, CDR1 is SGHVS and CDR2 is FNYEAQ. The chain's CDR3 is CASSAQQGRANYGYTF. CDR3 DNA sequence: TGTGCCAGCAGCGCCCAACAGGGGAGGGCTAACTATGGCTACACCTTC.

This clonotype was recorded many times. This sequence joins TRBV4-2 and TRBJ1-2, with D perhaps matching TRBD1 (5 bases). The germline CDR1 and CDR2 sequences are LGHNA and YNFKEQ. The CDR3 has 15 amino acids. The V end lost 4 bases, the J end lost 4 bases, and 16 bases lay between the germline ends. Here the CDR3 reads CASSPARDGFYGYTF. CDR3 in DNA: TGTGCCAGCAGCCCAGCCCGGGACGGGTTCTATGGCTACACCTTC.

The chain links TRBV10-3 to TRBJ2-2; 16 nucleotides agree with TRBD2. Germline V gene sequence: CDR1 ENHRY, CDR2 SYGVKD. The CDR3 runs 17 residues. With V trimmed by 10 bases and J by 0 bases, 5 bases remained unmatched. CDR3 sequence: CATGLAGGNTNTGELFF. DNA for the CDR3: TGTGCCACGGGACTAGCGGGAGGGAATACGAACACCGGGGAGCTGTTTTTT.